This T cell receptor (beta chain) appears in the sequencing data of a study of cytomegalovirus exposure and HLA in healthy donors. Overall study: HLA-typed donors were the source of about 85 million unique TCRs held in an early data release. General observations from the study: Accounts indicate the classifier identified cytomegalovirus status with strong specificity and sensitivity. Of the V segments, some could not be distinguished, including TRBV6-2 and TRBV6-3, and were excluded. It was reported in a later analysis that an Asian-associated ancestry cluster showed fewer N-insertions than the roughly 660-donor mean.

This clone was found a few times. The antigen is undetermined. The CDR3 runs to 15 residues. The V gene end was trimmed by 2 bases and the J gene end by 0 bases; junction bases not matched to a gene: 4. CDR1 is GTSNPN and CDR2 is SVGIG in the germline V gene (reference sequence). A multiplex PCR was run with 60 Vbeta primers and 13 Jbeta primers. Measured with immunoSEQ multiplex PCR; TCRdb has only the in-frame clones, and not every one. The sample lists about 150,000 clones, around 80% seen once, with over 4% in the top ten. The V call is TRBV30, the J call TRBJ1-3, with TRBD1 matching over 7 bases. The specimen sequenced was PBMCs. The sequence was obtained from a young man in good health. In DNA, the CDR3 is TGTGCCTGGAGTTCCACAGGGGTCTCTGGAAACACCATATATTTT. It translates to CAWSSTGVSGNTIYF.